This T cell receptor (beta chain) is drawn from a study of CD8 T cells in ankylosing spondylitis. Worth noting for this clonotype: Its antigen is undetermined.

Study results and caveats: From matched ankylosing spondylitis synovial fluid, disease-linked clones were reportedly recovered at significantly enriched levels. A motif of roughly eight highly homologous TCR beta variants was seen as apparently characteristic of ankylosing spondylitis blood.

CDR1 is MGHRA, CDR2 YSYEKL, per germline. Deletions cut 4 bases from V and 7 bases from J, with 13 bases between. The CDR3 length is 13 residues. In making TCR beta libraries, quantitative 5'-RACE with molecular barcodes was used. TCRdb independently ran MiXCR on the 5' RACE reads; one entry per CDR3 protein. The table includes under 200,000 distinct CDR3 sequences, roughly 10% detected once. The specimen sequenced was blood, either unsorted or a sorted T cell fraction (not recorded which). This TCR came from a female donor with ankylosing spondylitis or in good health (not recorded which). V usage is TRBV4-1 and J usage is TRBJ1-1; D is undetermined. The CDR3 bases are TGCGCCAGCAGCCCCCAGCAGTGGGGTGAAGCTTTCTTT. Translation gives CASSPQQWGEAFF.